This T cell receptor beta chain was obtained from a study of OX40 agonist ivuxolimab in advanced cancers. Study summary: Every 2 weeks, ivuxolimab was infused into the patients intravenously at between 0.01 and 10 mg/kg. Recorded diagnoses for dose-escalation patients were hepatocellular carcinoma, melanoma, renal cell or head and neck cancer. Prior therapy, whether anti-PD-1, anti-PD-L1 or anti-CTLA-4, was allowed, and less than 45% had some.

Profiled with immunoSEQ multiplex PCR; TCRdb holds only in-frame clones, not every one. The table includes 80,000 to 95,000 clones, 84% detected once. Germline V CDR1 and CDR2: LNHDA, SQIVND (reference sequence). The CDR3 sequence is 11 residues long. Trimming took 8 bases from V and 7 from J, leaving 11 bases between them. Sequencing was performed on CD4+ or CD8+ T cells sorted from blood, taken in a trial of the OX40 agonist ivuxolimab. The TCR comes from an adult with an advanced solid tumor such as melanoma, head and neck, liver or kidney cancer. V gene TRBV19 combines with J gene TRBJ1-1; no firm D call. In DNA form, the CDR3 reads TGTGCCAGTCACAGAGGGAGTGAAGCTTTCTTT. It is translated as CASHRGSEAFF. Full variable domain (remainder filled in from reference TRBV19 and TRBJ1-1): DGGITQSPKYLFRKEGQNVTLSCEQNLNHDAMYWYRQDPGQGLRLIYYSQIVNDFQKGDIAEGYSVSREKKESFPLTVTSAQKNPTAFYLCASHRGSEAFFGQGTRLTVV.